This T cell receptor beta chain originates from a study of cytomegalovirus exposure and HLA in healthy donors. Whole-study results and caveats: CMV serostatus was the sole immune exposure data available. Excluded: some indistinguishable V segments such as TRBV6-2 and TRBV6-3. An ancestry cluster, one associated with Asian ancestry, reportedly showed fewer N-insertions than the approximately 670-donor mean in a later analysis.

Healthy bone marrow donors made up the donor group. Only a few counts were recorded for this clone. The target antigen is unknown. Primers for the PCR totalled 60 Vbeta and 13 Jbeta. Some clones are missing from TCRdb's copy, which holds only in-frame ones; the method was immunoSEQ multiplex PCR. The repertoire has under 150,000 clones, 67% of them found once; the top ten carry about 7.7%. Germline CDR1 and CDR2: LNHDA and SQIVND (reference sequence). With 10 bases clipped from V and 0 bases from J, the junction kept 8 bases outside the gene matches. This CDR3 spans 14 amino acids. This rearrangement joins TRBV19 to TRBJ1-1; TRBD1 matches 7 bases. Sequencing used PBMCs. This sequence was found in a man between 18 and 35 years old in good health and CMV-seropositive. The CDR3 sequence: CATQDRPMNTEAFF. The DNA of the CDR3 is TGTGCCACCCAGGACAGGCCCATGAACACTGAAGCTTTCTTT.